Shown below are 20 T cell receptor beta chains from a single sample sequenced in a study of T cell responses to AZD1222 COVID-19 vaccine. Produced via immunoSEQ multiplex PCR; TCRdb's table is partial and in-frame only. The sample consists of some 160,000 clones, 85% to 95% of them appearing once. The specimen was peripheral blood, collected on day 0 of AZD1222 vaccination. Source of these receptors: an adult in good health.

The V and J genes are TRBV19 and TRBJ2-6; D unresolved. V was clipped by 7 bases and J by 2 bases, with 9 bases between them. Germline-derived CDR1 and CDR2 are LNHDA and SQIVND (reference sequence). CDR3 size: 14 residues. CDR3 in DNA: TGTGCCAGTAAAGGTTTCGCTGGGGCCAACGTCCTGACTTTC. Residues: CASKGFAGANVLTF.

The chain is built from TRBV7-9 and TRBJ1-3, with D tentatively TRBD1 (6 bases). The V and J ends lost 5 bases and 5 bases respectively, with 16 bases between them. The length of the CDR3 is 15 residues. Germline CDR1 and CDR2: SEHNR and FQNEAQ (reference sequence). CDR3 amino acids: CASSRTGTPRNTIYF. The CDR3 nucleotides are TGTGCCAGCAGCAGGACCGGGACACCAAGAAACACCATATATTTT.

For the CDR3, the DNA is TGTGCCAGCAGCCTCACAGGGGCCAATCAGCCCCAGCATTTT. Translated: CASSLTGANQPQHF. This rearrangement joins TRBV11-2 to TRBJ1-5, with 7 positions matching TRBD1. The CDR3 totals 14 residues. V lost 5 bases to trimming and J lost 3 bases; unmatched junction nucleotides: 4. Per the germline V gene, CDR1 is SGHAT and CDR2 is FQNNGV.

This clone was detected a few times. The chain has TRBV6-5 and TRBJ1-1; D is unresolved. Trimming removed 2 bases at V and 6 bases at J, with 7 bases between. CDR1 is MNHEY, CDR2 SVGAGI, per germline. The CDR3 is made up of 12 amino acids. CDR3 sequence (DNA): TGTGCCAGCAGTTACGGGCGCGCTGAAGCTTTCTTT. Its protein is CASSYGRAEAFF.

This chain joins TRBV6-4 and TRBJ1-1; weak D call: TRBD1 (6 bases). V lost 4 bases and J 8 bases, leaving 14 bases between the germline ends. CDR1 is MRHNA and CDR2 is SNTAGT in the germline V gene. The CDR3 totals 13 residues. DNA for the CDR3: TGTGCCAGCAGTGCCACAGGGATCGGAGAAGCTTTCTTT. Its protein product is CASSATGIGEAFF.

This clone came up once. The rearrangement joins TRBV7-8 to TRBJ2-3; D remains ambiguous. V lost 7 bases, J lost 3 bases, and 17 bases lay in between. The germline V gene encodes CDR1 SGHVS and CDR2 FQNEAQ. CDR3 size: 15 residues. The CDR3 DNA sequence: TGTGCCAGCAACAAAGGAGTTGCGGTAACAGATACGCAGTATTTT. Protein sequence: CASNKGVAVTDTQYF.

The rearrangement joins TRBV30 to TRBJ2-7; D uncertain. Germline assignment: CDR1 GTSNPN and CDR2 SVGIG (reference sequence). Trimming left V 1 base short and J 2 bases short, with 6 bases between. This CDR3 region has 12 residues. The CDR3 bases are TGTGCCTGGAGTGGGGCTCCCTACGAGCAGTACTTC. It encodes CAWSGAPYEQYF.

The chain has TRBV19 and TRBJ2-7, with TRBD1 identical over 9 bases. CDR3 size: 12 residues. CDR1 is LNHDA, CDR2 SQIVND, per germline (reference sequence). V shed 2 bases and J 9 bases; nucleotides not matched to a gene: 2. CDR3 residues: CASSITGGMQYF. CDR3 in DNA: TGTGCCAGTAGTATAACAGGGGGCATGCAGTACTTC. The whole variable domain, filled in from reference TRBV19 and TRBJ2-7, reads DGGITQSPKYLFRKEGQNVTLSCEQNLNHDAMYWYRQDPGQGLRLIYYSQIVNDFQKGDIAEGYSVSREKKESFPLTVTSAQKNPTAFYLCASSITGGMQYFGPGTRLTVT.

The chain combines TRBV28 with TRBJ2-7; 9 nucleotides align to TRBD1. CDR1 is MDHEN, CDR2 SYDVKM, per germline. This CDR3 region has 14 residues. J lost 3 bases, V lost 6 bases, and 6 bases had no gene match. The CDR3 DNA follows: TGTGCCAGCAGAGACAGGGGGAAGAGCTACGAGCAGTACTTC. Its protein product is CASRDRGKSYEQYF.

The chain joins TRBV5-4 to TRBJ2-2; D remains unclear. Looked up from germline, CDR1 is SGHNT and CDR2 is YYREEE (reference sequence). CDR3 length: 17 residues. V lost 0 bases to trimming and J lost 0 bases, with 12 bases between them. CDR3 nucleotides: TGTGCCAGCAGCTTGGCCGGACGAGCTTCGAACACCGGGGAGCTGTTTTTT. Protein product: CASSLAGRASNTGELFF.

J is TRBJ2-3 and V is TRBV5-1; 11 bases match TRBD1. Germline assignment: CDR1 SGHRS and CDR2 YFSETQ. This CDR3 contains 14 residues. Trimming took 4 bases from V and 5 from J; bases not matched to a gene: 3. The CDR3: CASSAGTGGDTQYF. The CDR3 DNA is TGCGCCAGCAGCGCCGGGACAGGGGGAGATACGCAGTATTTT.

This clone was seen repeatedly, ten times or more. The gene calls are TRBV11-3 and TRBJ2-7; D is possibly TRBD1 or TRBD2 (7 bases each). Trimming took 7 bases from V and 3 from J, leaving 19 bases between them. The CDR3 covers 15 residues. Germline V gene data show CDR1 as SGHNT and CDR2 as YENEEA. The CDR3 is CASTPDQGDYYEQYF. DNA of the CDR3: TGTGCCAGCACCCCCGACCAGGGGGACTACTACGAGCAGTACTTC.

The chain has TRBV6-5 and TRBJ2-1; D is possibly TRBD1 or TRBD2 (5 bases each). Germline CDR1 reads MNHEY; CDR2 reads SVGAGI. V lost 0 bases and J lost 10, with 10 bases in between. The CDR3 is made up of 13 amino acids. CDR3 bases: TGTGCCAGCAGTTACTCGAGGGGTCAAGAGCAGTTCTTC. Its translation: CASSYSRGQEQFF.

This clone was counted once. CDR3 region: CASRPQEGTGELFF. The CDR3 DNA follows: TGTGCCAGCAGACCTCAGGAGGGGACCGGGGAGCTGTTTTTT. This chain uses TRBV6-4 with TRBJ2-2; D might be TRBD2 (6 bases). The CDR3 runs 14 residues. Germline CDR1 MRHNA, CDR2 SNTAGT. V lost 6 bases and J 5 bases, leaving 13 bases between the germline ends.

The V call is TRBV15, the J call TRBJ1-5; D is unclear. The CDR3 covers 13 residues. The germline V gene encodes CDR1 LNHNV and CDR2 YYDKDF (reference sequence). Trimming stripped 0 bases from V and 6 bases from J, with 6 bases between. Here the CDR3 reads CATSRDLSQPQHF. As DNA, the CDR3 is TGTGCCACCAGCAGAGATTTGAGTCAGCCCCAGCATTTT.

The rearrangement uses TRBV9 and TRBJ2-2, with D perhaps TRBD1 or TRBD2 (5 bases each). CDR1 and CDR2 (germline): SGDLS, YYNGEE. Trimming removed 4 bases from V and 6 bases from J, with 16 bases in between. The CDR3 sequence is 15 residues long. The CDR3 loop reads CASSPQPGAAGELFF. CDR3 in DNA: TGTGCCAGCAGCCCCCAGCCCGGGGCCGCCGGGGAGCTGTTTTTT. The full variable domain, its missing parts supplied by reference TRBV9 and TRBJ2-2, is DSGVTQTPKHLITATGQRVTLRCSPRSGDLSVYWYQQSLDQGLQFLIQYYNGEERAKGNILERFSAQQFPDLHSELNLSSLELGDSALYFCASSPQPGAAGELFFGEGSRLTVL.

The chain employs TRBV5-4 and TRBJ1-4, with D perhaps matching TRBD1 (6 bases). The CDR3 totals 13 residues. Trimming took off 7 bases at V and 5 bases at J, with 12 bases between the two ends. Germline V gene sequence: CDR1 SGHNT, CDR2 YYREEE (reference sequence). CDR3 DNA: TGTGCCAGCGGACTACAGGGCAATGAAAAACTGTTTTTT. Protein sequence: CASGLQGNEKLFF.

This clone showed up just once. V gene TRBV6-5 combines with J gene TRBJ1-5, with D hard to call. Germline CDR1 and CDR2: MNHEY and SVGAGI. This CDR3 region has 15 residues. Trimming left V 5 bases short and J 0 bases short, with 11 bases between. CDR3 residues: CASSPWASSNQPQHF. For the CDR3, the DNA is TGTGCCAGCAGTCCATGGGCAAGTAGCAATCAGCCCCAGCATTTT.

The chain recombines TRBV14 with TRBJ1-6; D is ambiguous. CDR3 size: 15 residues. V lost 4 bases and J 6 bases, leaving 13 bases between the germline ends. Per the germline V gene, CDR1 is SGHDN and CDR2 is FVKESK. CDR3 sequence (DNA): TGTGCCAGCAGCCCCCTGGGCGTACTTAATTCACCCCTCCACTTT. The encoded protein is CASSPLGVLNSPLHF.

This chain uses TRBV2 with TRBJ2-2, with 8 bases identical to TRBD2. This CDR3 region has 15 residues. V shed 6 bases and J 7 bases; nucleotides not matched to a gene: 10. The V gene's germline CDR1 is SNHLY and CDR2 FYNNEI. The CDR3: CASRAGLGADGELFF. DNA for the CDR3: TGTGCCAGCAGAGCGGGACTAGGGGCGGACGGGGAGCTGTTTTTT.